Listed below are T cell receptor beta chains from one sample, sequenced in a study of graft-versus-host responses after intestinal transplantation. Only in-frame clones appear in the TCRdb table, and some are missing; sequencing was by immunoSEQ multiplex PCR. This table holds 12,000 to 15,000 clones, 74% found once. The sample consisted of ileum tissue, taken 16 days after intestinal transplant. The receptors originated from a human patient who received an intestinal transplant, so some T cells may come from the graft donor. Each CDR3 is given with its conserved first and last residue. The order of the fields is V gene, J gene, CDR3 length, D gene, clone size, CDR3 protein, CDR3 DNA. A D gene is named only where the DNA matches it firmly. Some rows mark clone size as missing; the rest say once, few, many or name a class of expanded clone.

TRBV10-2	TRBJ2-7	16	TRBD2	-	CASSEALGLGPYEQYF	TGCGCCAGCAGTGAAGCTTTGGGACTAGGGCCCTACGAGCAGTACTTC
TRBV27	TRBJ2-7	14	-	-	CASSLGGTGYEQYF	TGTGCCAGCAGTTTAGGCGGGACCGGTTACGAGCAGTACTTC
TRBV9	TRBJ2-1	15	TRBD2	-	CASSVGLAGLPEQFF	TGTGCCAGCAGCGTAGGGCTAGCGGGGCTTCCTGAGCAGTTCTTC
TRBV16	TRBJ2-7	15	TRBD2	-	CASSHQKGGEYEQYF	TGTGCCAGCAGCCACCAGAAGGGAGGGGAATACGAGCAGTACTTC
TRBV5-5	TRBJ1-2	14	TRBD1	few	CASSPGQGALGYTF	TGTGCCAGCAGCCCGGGGCAGGGGGCGCTGGGCTACACCTTC
TRBV18	TRBJ1-5	13	-	-	CASSPATDQPQHF	TGTGCCAGCTCACCAGCGACAGACCAGCCCCAGCATTTT
TRBV30	TRBJ2-7	13	-	medium-sized	CAWSVGHFYEQYF	TGTGCCTGGAGTGTAGGACACTTCTACGAGCAGTACTTC
TRBV7-9	TRBJ1-1	18	TRBD1	-	CASSLAFWDRGRVTEAFF	TGTGCCAGCAGCTTAGCTTTTTGGGACAGGGGGCGAGTCACTGAAGCTTTCTTT
TRBV29-1	TRBJ2-1	14	-	-	CSVVREGSYNEQFF	TGCAGCGTTGTGCGGGAAGGGTCCTACAATGAGCAGTTCTTC
TRBV27	TRBJ2-1	15	-	few	CASSLMGARGYEQFF	TGTGCCAGCAGTTTAATGGGGGCCCGGGGATATGAGCAGTTCTTC
TRBV12-5	TRBJ1-1	13	-	-	CASGLVIAGEAFF	TGTGCTAGTGGTTTGGTAATTGCAGGGGAAGCTTTCTTT
TRBV4-1	TRBJ2-7	19	TRBD1	-	CASSQYGTGMGGPSYEQYF	TGCGCCAGCAGCCAATACGGGACAGGGATGGGGGGGCCCTCCTACGAGCAGTACTTC
TRBV11-3	TRBJ2-2	13	-	-	CASSLGVSGELFF	TGTGCCAGCAGCTTAGGAGTCTCCGGGGAGCTGTTTTTT
TRBV7-9	TRBJ2-1	18	TRBD2	medium-sized	CASSPPTSGSYSYNEQFF	TGTGCCAGCAGCCCTCCGACTAGCGGTTCCTACTCCTACAATGAGCAGTTCTTC
TRBV7-9	TRBJ1-5	16	-	-	CASSLFGTTHNQPQHF	TGTGCCAGCAGCTTATTCGGGACAACCCACAATCAGCCCCAGCATTTT
TRBV29-1	TRBJ1-1	13	-	few	CSVELTEYTEAFF	TGCAGCGTTGAACTGACAGAATACACTGAAGCTTTCTTT
TRBV11-1	TRBJ2-1	16	TRBD1	-	CASSLRGRAAYNEQFF	TGTGCCAGCAGCTTAAGGGGGCGGGCTGCCTACAATGAGCAGTTCTTC
TRBV2	TRBJ2-7	16	-	-	CASGGDVTGESYEQYF	TGTGCCAGCGGAGGGGATGTGACGGGAGAATCGTACGAGCAGTACTTC
TRBV4-2	TRBJ2-2	16	TRBD2	-	CASSQGLAGNTGELFF	TGTGCCAGCAGCCAGGGACTAGCGGGAAACACCGGGGAGCTGTTTTTT
TRBV29-1	TRBJ1-2	12	-	few	CSVVGTAYGYTF	TGCAGCGTTGTTGGAACAGCCTATGGCTACACCTTC
TRBV9	TRBJ2-1	18	TRBD2	-	CASSARRRLAGIYNEQFF	TGTGCCAGCAGCGCCCGCCGTCGACTAGCGGGGATTTACAATGAGCAGTTCTTC
TRBV2	TRBJ2-1	13	-	-	CASSVYWAAEQFF	TGTGCCAGCAGTGTGTATTGGGCAGCTGAGCAGTTCTTC
TRBV4-2	TRBJ2-1	16	-	-	CASSYDGGEAHNEQFF	TGTGCCAGCAGCTACGACGGAGGGGAGGCCCACAATGAGCAGTTCTTC
TRBV5-6	TRBJ1-3	15	TRBD1	-	CASSPRTGAGNTIYF	TGTGCCAGCAGCCCACGAACAGGGGCTGGAAACACCATATATTTT
TRBV7-9	TRBJ2-7	15	TRBD1	-	CASSLSIGQGYEQYF	TGTGCCAGCAGCTTATCAATAGGACAGGGTTACGAGCAGTACTTC
TRBV5-1	TRBJ2-1	17	TRBD2	-	CASSLVASGGLFNEQFF	TGCGCCAGCAGCTTGGTGGCTAGCGGGGGCCTTTTCAATGAGCAGTTCTTC
TRBV5-8	TRBJ1-1	14	-	once	CASSSQGWSTEAFF	TGTGCCAGCAGCTCACAGGGTTGGAGCACTGAAGCTTTCTTT
TRBV27	TRBJ1-5	16	-	-	CASSPLRSFGNQPQHF	TGTGCCAGCAGTCCGCTCCGGAGTTTCGGCAATCAGCCCCAGCATTTT
TRBV2	TRBJ2-5	15	TRBD2	-	CASSVERGNQETQYF	TGTGCCAGCAGTGTAGAGCGGGGGAACCAAGAGACCCAGTACTTC
TRBV9	TRBJ2-2	13	TRBD1	-	CASSYRGTGELFF	TGTGCCAGCAGTTACAGGGGGACCGGGGAGCTGTTTTTT
TRBV20-1	TRBJ2-7	11	-	few	CSARITYEQYF	TGCAGTGCTAGAATAACCTACGAGCAGTACTTC
TRBV27	TRBJ1-5	15	TRBD1	-	CASRVYGTGNQPQHF	TGTGCCAGCAGAGTTTACGGGACAGGGAATCAGCCCCAGCATTTT
TRBV9	TRBJ2-2	17	TRBD2	-	CASSVEMGGVNTGELFF	TGTGCCAGCAGCGTAGAGATGGGAGGGGTGAACACCGGGGAGCTGTTTTTT
TRBV7-9	TRBJ1-1	13	-	-	CASSLQINTEAFF	TGTGCCAGCAGCTTACAGATTAACACTGAAGCTTTCTTT
TRBV7-8	TRBJ1-4	16	TRBD1	-	CASSSGTVTPNEKLFF	TGTGCCAGCTCTTCCGGGACAGTCACACCAAATGAAAAACTGTTTTTT
TRBV25-1	TRBJ2-3	12	TRBD1	-	CASSETGQLQYF	TGTGCCAGCAGTGAAACGGGACAGCTGCAGTATTTT
TRBV5-1	TRBJ2-7	15	TRBD1	-	CASSLLQGQSYEQYF	TGCGCCAGCAGCTTGTTGCAGGGACAGTCCTACGAGCAGTACTTC
TRBV5-6	TRBJ1-3	14	-	-	CASSLEDYGNTIYF	TGTGCCAGCAGCTTGGAAGACTACGGAAACACCATATATTTT
TRBV6-5	TRBJ2-1	14	-	-	CASNRIGLLNEQFF	TGTGCCAGCAACAGAATCGGACTGCTCAATGAGCAGTTCTTC
TRBV5-1	TRBJ1-1	16	TRBD1	-	CASSLAEQTGVTEAFF	TGCGCCAGCAGCTTGGCAGAACAGACAGGGGTCACTGAAGCTTTCTTT
TRBV13	TRBJ1-2	13	-	-	CASSSGWHYGYTF	TGTGCCAGCAGCAGTGGTTGGCACTATGGCTACACCTTC
TRBV4-1	TRBJ2-1	16	TRBD2	medium-sized	CASSQVSGRLWNEQFF	TGCGCCAGCAGCCAGGTTAGCGGGAGGCTATGGAATGAGCAGTTCTTC
TRBV2	TRBJ2-6	17	-	-	CASSGRSAASGANVLTF	TGTGCCAGCAGTGGTCGATCGGCGGCCTCTGGGGCCAACGTCCTGACTTTC
TRBV7-9	TRBJ1-2	17	-	-	CASSYPRDRRANYGYTF	TGTGCCAGCAGCTACCCCCGAGACAGGCGAGCTAACTATGGCTACACCTTC
TRBV28	TRBJ2-1	14	TRBD2	-	CASRPGLDRIEQFF	TGTGCCAGCAGACCGGGACTAGATAGAATTGAGCAGTTCTTC
TRBV7-2	TRBJ1-1	14	-	-	CASSPFQGFDEAFF	TGTGCCAGCAGCCCCTTCCAGGGGTTTGATGAAGCTTTCTTT
TRBV7-9	TRBJ1-5	13	-	-	CASSLDLSQPQHF	TGTGCCAGCAGCTTAGACTTATCTCAGCCCCAGCATTTT
TRBV27	TRBJ1-2	16	TRBD1	-	CASSSTTTGPTYGYTF	TGTGCCAGCAGTTCGACGACGACAGGGCCCACCTATGGCTACACCTTC
TRBV19	TRBJ1-3	16	-	-	CASSSPARSPGNTIYF	TGTGCCAGTAGTTCCCCGGCGCGGTCCCCTGGAAACACCATATATTTT
TRBV7-2	TRBJ2-7	15	TRBD1	-	CASSLAQGVGDTQYF	TGTGCCAGCAGCTTAGCACAGGGGGTGGGTGACACGCAGTACTTC
TRBV5-1	TRBJ2-1	15	TRBD2	-	CASSLGLAGANEQFF	TGCGCCAGCAGCTTGGGACTAGCGGGAGCCAATGAGCAGTTCTTC
TRBV6-6	TRBJ2-1	12	-	-	CASTDSPNEQFF	TGTGCCAGCACGGACTCCCCCAATGAGCAGTTCTTC
TRBV27	TRBJ1-5	13	-	medium-sized	CASSYSYNQPQHF	TGTGCCAGCAGCTACAGTTACAATCAGCCCCAGCATTTT
TRBV5-1	TRBJ2-5	16	-	-	CASSLRVGFTEETQYF	TGCGCCAGCAGCTTGAGAGTGGGCTTTACAGAAGAGACCCAGTACTTC
TRBV6-5	TRBJ1-2	14	-	-	CASSYGGRLYGYTF	TGTGCCAGCAGTTACGGAGGCAGGCTTTATGGCTACACCTTC
TRBV6-5	TRBJ1-3	16	-	-	CASSYLPTGGGDTIYF	TGTGCCAGCAGTTACCTCCCGACTGGAGGTGGGGACACCATATATTTT
TRBV5-8	TRBJ1-2	12	-	-	CASSFLGRGYTF	TGTGCCAGCAGCTTTTTGGGGCGCGGCTACACCTTC
TRBV10-3	TRBJ1-1	14	-	-	CAIRTRQENTEAFF	TGTGCCATCAGAACTCGACAGGAAAACACTGAAGCTTTCTTT
TRBV28	TRBJ2-4	16	-	-	CASRPWGEEAKNIQYF	TGTGCCAGCCGACCTTGGGGGGAGGAAGCCAAAAACATTCAGTACTTC
TRBV9	TRBJ1-4	15	-	-	CASSVGPVPNEKLFF	TGTGCCAGCAGCGTAGGTCCGGTTCCGAATGAAAAACTGTTTTTT